The 11 T cell receptor beta chains reported below all come from one sample, sequenced in a study of cytotoxic CD8 clonotypes in ibrutinib-treated CLL. Clones were read by immunoSEQ multiplex PCR, and TCRdb kept only the in-frame ones, dropping some. The table shows roughly 54,000 clones, with about three fifths occurring only once. The sample consisted of PBMCs, taken after 24 months of ibrutinib treatment. The receptors were sampled from a human donor with chronic lymphocytic leukemia.

The gene calls are TRBV5-4 and TRBJ2-1, with 9 nucleotides matching TRBD1. Germline CDR1 reads SGHNT; CDR2 reads YYREEE (reference sequence). The trim removed 0 bases at V and 4 bases at J, leaving 2 bases unmatched. This CDR3 is 15 amino acids long. CDR3 DNA sequence: TGTGCCAGCAGCTTGGGACAGGGGGTTTACAATGAGCAGTTCTTC. Amino acid sequence: CASSLGQGVYNEQFF. The variable domain in full, with the rest retrieved from reference TRBV5-4 and TRBJ2-1, is ETGVTQSPTHLIKTRGQQVTLRCSSQSGHNTVSWYQQALGQGPQFIFQYYREEENGRGNFPPRFSGLQFPNYSSELNVNALELDDSALYLCASSLGQGVYNEQFFGPGTRLTVL.

The chain employs TRBV29-1 and TRBJ2-7; D is uncertain. Trimming removed 7 bases at V and 6 bases at J, with 22 bases between. Per germline, CDR1 SQVTM and CDR2 ANQGSEA. The CDR3 totals 14 residues. The CDR3 sequence: CSARTELSVPEQYF. The CDR3 bases are TGCAGCGCTAGAACGGAACTATCTGTTCCCGAGCAGTACTTC.

This clone was recorded a few times. The rearrangement joins TRBV2 to TRBJ2-3; the match to TRBD2 covers 9 bases. Germline assignment: CDR1 SNHLY and CDR2 FYNNEI. The CDR3 is made up of 14 amino acids. V was clipped by 7 bases and J by 1 base; unmatched bases: 3. This CDR3 reads CASIAGGGTDTQYF. In nucleotides, the CDR3 is TGTGCCAGCATTGCGGGGGGGGGCACAGATACGCAGTATTTT.

In its sample, this clone is medium-sized. This chain connects TRBV25-1 to TRBJ2-7; 9 bases are shared with TRBD2. There are 15 residues in the CDR3. Losses at the gene ends were 2 bases for V and 3 bases for J; bases not matched to a gene: 5. Per the germline V gene, CDR1 is MGHDK and CDR2 is SYGVNS. The CDR3 region has the DNA TGTGCCAGCAGTGAACTGAGAGCGGGGGGCTACGAGCAGTACTTC. Its protein product is CASSELRAGGYEQYF.

V gene TRBV5-1 combines with J gene TRBJ2-5; TRBD1 aligns across 8 bases. Germline V gene sequence: CDR1 SGHRS, CDR2 YFSETQ. V lost 7 bases and J lost 4; bases outside the gene matches: 18. This CDR3 spans 17 amino acids. This CDR3 reads CASVSLGIGQGGETQYF. The CDR3 DNA reads TGCGCCAGCGTCAGCTTAGGGATTGGACAGGGAGGAGAGACCCAGTACTTC.

The table lists this clone with a few counts. The chain is built from TRBV7-2 and TRBJ2-1; unclear D gene. The germline V gene encodes CDR1 SGHTA and CDR2 FQGNSA. The V gene lost 4 bases and the J gene lost 10 bases, with 8 bases spanning the gap. The CDR3 spans 11 residues. The CDR3, as DNA: TGTGCCAGCAGCTACGCCTTGGAGCAGTTCTTC. The encoded protein is CASSYALEQFF. The full variable domain, completed using reference TRBV7-2 and TRBJ2-1, is GAGVSQSPSNKVTEKGKDVELRCDPISGHTALYWYRQSLGQGLEFLIYFQGNSAPDKSGLPSDRFSAERTGGSVSTLTIQRTQQEDSAVYLCASSYALEQFFGPGTRLTVL.

This clone was seen just once. The chain carries TRBV5-6 and TRBJ2-1; D is possibly TRBD2 (6 bases). V was cut by 7 bases and J by 7 bases, with 24 bases left in between. Germline CDR1 SGHDT, CDR2 YYEEEE. The CDR3 length is 16 residues. CDR3 nucleotides: TGTGCCAGCCAGTGGTTTGGGACTCGAAATATTAATGAGCAGTTCTTC. Translated: CASQWFGTRNINEQFF.

J is TRBJ1-2 and V is TRBV1; the table names TRBD1, a call not compared with the DNA. TRBV1 is marked as a pseudogene. CDR3 length equals 14 residues. CDR3: CTSSPGQGRDGYTF. The CDR3 nucleotides read TGCACCAGCAGCCCTGGACAGGGGAGGGATGGCTACACCTTC.

This clone was seen only a few times. The chain combines TRBV25-1 with TRBJ2-7, with 10 bases that match TRBD2. V lost 3 bases and J lost 11; bases outside the gene matches: 4. The CDR3 contains 12 residues. Germline loops: CDR1 MGHDK, CDR2 SYGVNS. CDR3 amino acids: CASSETGLAEYF. CDR3 DNA: TGTGCCAGCAGTGAGACTGGACTAGCGGAGTACTTC.

The V gene is TRBV6-6, the J gene TRBJ2-2; possibly TRBD1 for D (5 bases). The germline V and J ends were trimmed by 8 bases and 2 bases, with 9 bases remaining between them. The CDR3 extends over 13 amino acids. Germline V gene data show CDR1 as MNHNY and CDR2 as SVGAGI (reference sequence). CDR3 protein: CASRTSNTGELFF. Here the CDR3 DNA reads TGTGCCAGCCGGACAAGTAACACCGGGGAGCTGTTTTTT.

This chain joins TRBV4-1 and TRBJ2-5; D is unclear. The CDR3 spans 13 residues. Germline V CDR1 and CDR2: MGHRA, YSYEKL. Deletions cut 1 base from V and 0 bases from J, with 3 bases between. CDR3 sequence (DNA): TGCGCCAGCAGCCAAGTCTACCAAGAGACCCAGTACTTC. It encodes CASSQVYQETQYF.